The 3 T cell receptor beta chains reported below all come from one sample, sequenced in a study of OX40 agonist ivuxolimab in advanced cancers. TCRdb keeps only in-frame clones here, not all; method: immunoSEQ multiplex PCR. The table records about 51,000 clones, around nine tenths of them present only once. Material: CD4+ or CD8+ T cells sorted from blood, obtained in a trial of the OX40 agonist ivuxolimab. These receptors were collected from an adult with an advanced solid tumor such as melanoma, head and neck, liver or kidney cancer.

V usage is TRBV5-6 and J usage is TRBJ1-2, with 8 bases identical to TRBD1. The CDR3 is made up of 17 amino acids. V dropped 4 bases and J dropped 5; count of bases not matched to a gene: 16. The germline V gene encodes CDR1 SGHDT and CDR2 YYEEEE. CDR3 sequence: CASSETGVLKPRYGYTF. The CDR3 DNA follows: TGTGCCAGCAGCGAGACAGGGGTACTGAAGCCCCGATATGGCTACACCTTC. The complete variable domain, with remaining parts taken from reference TRBV5-6 and TRBJ1-2, reads DAGVTQSPTHLIKTRGQQVTLRCSPKSGHDTVSWYQQALGQGPQFIFQYYEEEERQRGNFPDRFSGHQFPNYSSELNVNALLLGDSALYLCASSETGVLKPRYGYTFGSGTRLTVV.

The rearrangement links TRBV19 to TRBJ2-6; 9 nucleotides align to TRBD1. From germline, CDR1 is LNHDA and CDR2 SQIVND (reference sequence). The V gene end was trimmed by 11 bases and the J gene end by 4 bases; junction bases not matched to a gene: 12. This CDR3 has 16 amino acids. The CDR3 protein is CASSGGQGTGANVLTF. CDR3 DNA: TGTGCCTCCTCCGGAGGACAGGGGACCGGGGCCAACGTCCTGACTTTC.

This chain links TRBV28 with TRBJ1-5; D is unresolved. The CDR3 covers 14 residues. Germline loops: CDR1 MDHEN, CDR2 SYDVKM. Trimming took off 7 bases at V and 3 bases at J, with 13 bases between the two ends. As DNA, the CDR3 is TGTGCCAGCAATCCCACGGCAGTCAATCAGCCCCAGCATTTT. It specifies CASNPTAVNQPQHF.